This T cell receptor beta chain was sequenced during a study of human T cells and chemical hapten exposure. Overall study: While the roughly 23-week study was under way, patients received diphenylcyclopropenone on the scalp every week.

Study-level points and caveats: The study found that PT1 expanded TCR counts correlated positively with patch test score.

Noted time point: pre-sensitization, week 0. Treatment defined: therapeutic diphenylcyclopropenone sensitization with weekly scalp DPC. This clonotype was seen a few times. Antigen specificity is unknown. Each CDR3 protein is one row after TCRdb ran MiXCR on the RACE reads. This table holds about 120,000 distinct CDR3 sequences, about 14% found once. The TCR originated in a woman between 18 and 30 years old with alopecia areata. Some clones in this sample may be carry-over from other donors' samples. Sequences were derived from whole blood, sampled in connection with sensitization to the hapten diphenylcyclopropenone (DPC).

CDR3 sequence (DNA): TGCGCCAGCAGTAGCGGTGAAAAGACTTGGGATGAGCAGTTCTTC. This codes for CASSSGEKTWDEQFF. This chain connects TRBV10-1 to TRBJ2-1; possibly TRBD2 for D (5 bases). Trimming removed 5 bases at V and 8 bases at J, with 19 bases between. This CDR3 comprises 15 residues. Germline V gene lookup returns CDR1 WNHNN and CDR2 SYGVQD (reference sequence).